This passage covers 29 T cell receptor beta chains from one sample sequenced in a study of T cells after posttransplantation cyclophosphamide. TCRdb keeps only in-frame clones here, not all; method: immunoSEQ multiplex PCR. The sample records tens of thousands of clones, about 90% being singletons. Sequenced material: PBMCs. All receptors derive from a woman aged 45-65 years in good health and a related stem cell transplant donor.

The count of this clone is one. CDR3 protein: CASSFRGQPQHF. The CDR3 coding sequence is TGTGCCAGCAGTTTTAGGGGTCAGCCCCAGCATTTT. The chain is built from TRBV27 and TRBJ1-5; TRBD1 might be the D (5 bases). Trimming cost V 3 bases and J 6 bases, with 6 bases left between them. The CDR3 totals 12 residues. Per germline, CDR1 MNHEY and CDR2 SMNVEV (reference sequence).

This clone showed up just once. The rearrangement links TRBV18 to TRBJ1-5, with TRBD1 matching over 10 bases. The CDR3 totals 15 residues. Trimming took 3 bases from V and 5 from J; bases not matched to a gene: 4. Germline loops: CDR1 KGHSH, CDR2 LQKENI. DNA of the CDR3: TGTGCCAGCTCACCGGCGGGACAGGGGTATCAGCCCCAGCATTTT. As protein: CASSPAGQGYQPQHF.

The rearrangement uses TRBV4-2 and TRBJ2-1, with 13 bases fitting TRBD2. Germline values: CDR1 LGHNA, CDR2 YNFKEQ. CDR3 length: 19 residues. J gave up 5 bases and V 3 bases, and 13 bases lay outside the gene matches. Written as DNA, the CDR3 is TGTGCCAGCAGCCAGGCAACTCAGGGACTAGCGGGAATGAACAATGAGCAGTTCTTC. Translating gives CASSQATQGLAGMNNEQFF.

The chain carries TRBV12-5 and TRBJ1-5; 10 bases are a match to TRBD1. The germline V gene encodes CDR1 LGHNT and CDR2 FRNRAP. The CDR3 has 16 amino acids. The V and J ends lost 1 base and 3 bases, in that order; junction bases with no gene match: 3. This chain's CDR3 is CASGLGQGAANQPQHF. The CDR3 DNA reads TGTGCTAGTGGTTTGGGACAGGGGGCGGCCAATCAGCCCCAGCATTTT.

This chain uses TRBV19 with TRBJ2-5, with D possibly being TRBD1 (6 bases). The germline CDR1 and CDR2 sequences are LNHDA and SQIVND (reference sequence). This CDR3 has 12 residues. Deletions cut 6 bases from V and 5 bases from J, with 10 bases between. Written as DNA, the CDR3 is TGTGCCAGTAGCAGGGGTTTGGAGACCCAGTACTTC. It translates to CASSRGLETQYF.

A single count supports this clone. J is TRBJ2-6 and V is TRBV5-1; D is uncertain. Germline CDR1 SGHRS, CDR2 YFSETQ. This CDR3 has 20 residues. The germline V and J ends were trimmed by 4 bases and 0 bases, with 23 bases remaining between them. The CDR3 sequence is CASSHTYDIRILSGANVLTF. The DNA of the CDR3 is TGCGCCAGCAGCCACACCTACGACATAAGGATCCTCTCTGGGGCCAACGTCCTGACTTTC.

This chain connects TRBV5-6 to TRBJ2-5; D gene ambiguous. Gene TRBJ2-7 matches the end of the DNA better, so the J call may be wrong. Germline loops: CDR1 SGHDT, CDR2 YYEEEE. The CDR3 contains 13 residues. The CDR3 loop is CASSKSGDYEQYF. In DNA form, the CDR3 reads TGTGCCAGCAGCAAGTCGGGCGACTACGAGCAGTACTTC.

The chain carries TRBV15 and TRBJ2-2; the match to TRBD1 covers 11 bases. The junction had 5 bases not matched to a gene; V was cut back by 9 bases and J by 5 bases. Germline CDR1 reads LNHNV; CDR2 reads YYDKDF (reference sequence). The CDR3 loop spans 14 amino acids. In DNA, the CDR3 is TGTGCCACACGGACAGGGGGCAAGACCGGGGAGCTGTTTTTT. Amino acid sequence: CATRTGGKTGELFF.

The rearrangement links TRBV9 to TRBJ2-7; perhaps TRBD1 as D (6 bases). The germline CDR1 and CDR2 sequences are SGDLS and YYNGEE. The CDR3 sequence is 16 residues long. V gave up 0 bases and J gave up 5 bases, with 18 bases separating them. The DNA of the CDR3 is TGTGCCAGCAGCGTAGTAGTGAGATACAGGGATAACGAGCAGTACTTC. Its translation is CASSVVVRYRDNEQYF.

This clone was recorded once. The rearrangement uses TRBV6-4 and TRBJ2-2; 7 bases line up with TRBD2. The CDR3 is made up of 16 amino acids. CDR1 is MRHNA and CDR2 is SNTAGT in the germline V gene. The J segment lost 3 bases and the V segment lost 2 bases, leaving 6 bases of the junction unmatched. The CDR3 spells CASSDVGGSHTGELFF. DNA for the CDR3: TGTGCCAGCAGTGACGTGGGGGGGTCCCACACCGGGGAGCTGTTTTTT.

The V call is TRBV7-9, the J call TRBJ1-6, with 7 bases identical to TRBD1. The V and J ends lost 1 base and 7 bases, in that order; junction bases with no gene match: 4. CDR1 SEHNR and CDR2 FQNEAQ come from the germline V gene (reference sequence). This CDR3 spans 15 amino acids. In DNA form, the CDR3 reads TGTGCCAGCAGCTTAGTTGCAGGGGGGAATTCACCCCTCCACTTT. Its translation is CASSLVAGGNSPLHF.

The CDR3 coding sequence is TGTGCCAGCAGTGAAGGAGCAGGGGGGTCTCAGCCCCAGCATTTT. It translates to CASSEGAGGSQPQHF. The V gene is TRBV6-1, the J gene TRBJ1-5; 7 nucleotides agree with TRBD1. Trimming at V came to 1 base and at J to 6 bases, leaving 6 bases not matched to a gene. This CDR3 region has 15 residues. Germline loops: CDR1 MNHNS, CDR2 SASEGT.

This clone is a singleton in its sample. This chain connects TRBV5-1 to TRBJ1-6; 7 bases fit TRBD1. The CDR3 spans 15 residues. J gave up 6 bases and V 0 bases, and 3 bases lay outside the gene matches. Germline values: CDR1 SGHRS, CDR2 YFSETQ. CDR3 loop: CASSLETGVNSPLHF. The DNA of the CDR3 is TGCGCCAGCAGCTTGGAAACAGGGGTTAATTCACCCCTCCACTTT.

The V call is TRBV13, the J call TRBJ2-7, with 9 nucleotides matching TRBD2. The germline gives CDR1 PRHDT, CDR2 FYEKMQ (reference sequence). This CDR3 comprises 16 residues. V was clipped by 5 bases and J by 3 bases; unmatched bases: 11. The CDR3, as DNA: TGTGCCAGCAGCATGCTGGGTAGCGGGGGCATCTACGAGCAGTACTTC. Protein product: CASSMLGSGGIYEQYF.

The CDR3 sequence is CASSEVMDNSGNTIYF. DNA for the CDR3: TGTGCCAGCAGTGAAGTGATGGACAACTCTGGAAACACCATATATTTT. The rearrangement uses TRBV2 and TRBJ1-3, with D perhaps matching TRBD1 (5 bases). CDR3 length equals 16 residues. Trimming removed 1 base from V and 0 bases from J, with 10 bases in between. In germline, CDR1 is SNHLY, CDR2 FYNNEI.

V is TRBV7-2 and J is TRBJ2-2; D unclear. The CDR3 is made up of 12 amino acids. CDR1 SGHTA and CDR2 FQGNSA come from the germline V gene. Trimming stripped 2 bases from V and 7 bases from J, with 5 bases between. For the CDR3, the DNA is TGTGCCAGCAGCTTATTTCTCGGGGAGCTGTTTTTT. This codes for CASSLFLGELFF.

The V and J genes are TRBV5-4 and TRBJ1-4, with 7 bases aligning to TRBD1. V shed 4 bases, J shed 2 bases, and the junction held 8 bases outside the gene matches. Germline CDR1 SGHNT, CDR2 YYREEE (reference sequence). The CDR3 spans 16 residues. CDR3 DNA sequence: TGTGCCAGCAGCCAAGGACAGGAAAGGACTAATGAAAAACTGTTTTTT. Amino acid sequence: CASSQGQERTNEKLFF.

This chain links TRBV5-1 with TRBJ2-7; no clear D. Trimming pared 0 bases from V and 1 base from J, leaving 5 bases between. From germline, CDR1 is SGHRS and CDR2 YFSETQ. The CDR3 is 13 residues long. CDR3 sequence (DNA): TGCGCCAGCAGCTTGGAATCTTCCTACGAGCAGTACTTC. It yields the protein CASSLESSYEQYF.

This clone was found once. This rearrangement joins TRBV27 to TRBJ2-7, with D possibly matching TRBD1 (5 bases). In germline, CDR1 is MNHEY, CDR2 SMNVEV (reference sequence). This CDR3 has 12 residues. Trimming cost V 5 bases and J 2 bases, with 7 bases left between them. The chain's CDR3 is CASSQGAYEQYF. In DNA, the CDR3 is TGTGCCAGCAGTCAGGGCGCCTACGAGCAGTACTTC.

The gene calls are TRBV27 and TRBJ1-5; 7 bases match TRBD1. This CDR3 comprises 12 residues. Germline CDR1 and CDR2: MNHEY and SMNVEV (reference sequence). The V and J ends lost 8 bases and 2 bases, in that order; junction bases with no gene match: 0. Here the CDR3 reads CASGQGNQPQHF. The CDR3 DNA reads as TGTGCCAGCGGACAGGGCAATCAGCCCCAGCATTTT.

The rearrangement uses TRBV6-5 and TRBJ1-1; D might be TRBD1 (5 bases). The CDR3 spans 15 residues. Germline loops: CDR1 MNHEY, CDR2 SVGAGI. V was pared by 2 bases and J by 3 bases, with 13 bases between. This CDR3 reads CASSYGRVVDTEAFF. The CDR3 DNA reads TGTGCCAGCAGTTACGGCAGGGTTGTCGACACTGAAGCTTTCTTT.

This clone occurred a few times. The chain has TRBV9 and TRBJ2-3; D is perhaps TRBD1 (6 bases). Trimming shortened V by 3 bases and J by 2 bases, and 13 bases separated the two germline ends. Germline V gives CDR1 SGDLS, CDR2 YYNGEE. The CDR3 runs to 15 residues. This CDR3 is CASSDRDMFTDTQYF. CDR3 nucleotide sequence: TGTGCCAGCAGCGACCGGGACATGTTCACAGATACGCAGTATTTT.

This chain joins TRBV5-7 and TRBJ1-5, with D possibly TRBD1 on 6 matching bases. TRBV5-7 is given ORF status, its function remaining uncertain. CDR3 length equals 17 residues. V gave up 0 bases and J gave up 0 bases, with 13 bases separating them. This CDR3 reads CASSLARGARSNQPQHF. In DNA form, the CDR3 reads TGTGCCAGCAGCTTGGCCAGGGGTGCCCGTAGCAATCAGCCCCAGCATTTT.

This CDR3 reads CASSPLASGSTDTQYF. CDR3 nucleotide sequence: TGCGCCAGCAGCCCGCTGGCTAGCGGGAGCACAGATACGCAGTATTTT. J is TRBJ2-3 and V is TRBV5-1; 8 bases match TRBD2. The junction had 7 bases not matched to a gene; V was cut back by 4 bases and J by 0 bases. CDR1 SGHRS and CDR2 YFSETQ come from the germline V gene. The CDR3 runs to 16 residues.

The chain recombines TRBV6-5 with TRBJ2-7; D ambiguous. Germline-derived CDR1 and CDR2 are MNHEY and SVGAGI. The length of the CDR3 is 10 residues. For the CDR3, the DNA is TGTGCTTCAGGCTCCTACGAGCAGTACTTC. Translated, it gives CASGSYEQYF.

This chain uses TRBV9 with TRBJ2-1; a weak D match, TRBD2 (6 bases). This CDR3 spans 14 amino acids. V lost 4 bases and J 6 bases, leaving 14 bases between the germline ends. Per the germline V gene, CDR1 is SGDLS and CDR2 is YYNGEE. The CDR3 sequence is CASSPSRGFNEQFF. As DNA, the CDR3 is TGTGCCAGCAGCCCTAGCCGGGGGTTCAATGAGCAGTTCTTC.

CDR3 nucleotide sequence: TGTGCCAGCAGCCTAGGACAGGAATATAGCAATCAGCCCCAGCATTTT. Translation gives CASSLGQEYSNQPQHF. The chain employs TRBV5-5 and TRBJ1-5; 7 nucleotides match TRBD1. CDR3 length: 16 residues. Germline assignment: CDR1 SGHKS and CDR2 YYEKEE (reference sequence). Trimming removed 4 bases from V and 0 bases from J; junction bases left unmatched: 7.

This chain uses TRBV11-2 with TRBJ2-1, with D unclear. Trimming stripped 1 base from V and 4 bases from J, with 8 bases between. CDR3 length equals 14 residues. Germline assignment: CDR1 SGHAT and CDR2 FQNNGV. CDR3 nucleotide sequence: TGTGCCAGCAGCTTAGTCGGTAATTACAATGAGCAGTTCTTC. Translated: CASSLVGNYNEQFF.

CDR3 sequence (DNA): TGTGCCAGCAGCCCTGGGGCGGTTTACGAGCAGTACTTC. Protein sequence: CASSPGAVYEQYF. V usage is TRBV5-8 and J usage is TRBJ2-7; a possible D gene is TRBD1 (5 bases). V lost 4 bases and J lost 4, with 12 bases in between. Germline V gene data show CDR1 as SGHTS and CDR2 as YDEGEE. This CDR3 has 13 amino acids.